This record looks at one T cell receptor beta chain sequence and its context. The germline gene is not matched at one end of the junction; a read error may be the cause. TCRdb reanalysed the PCR reads using MiXCR and keeps one entry per CDR3 protein. The table includes 20,000 to 30,000 distinct CDR3 sequences, 45% to 50% detected once. The sample originates from a study of CD4 and CD8 cells across lung adenocarcinoma regions. CDR3 size: 14 residues. Germline-derived CDR1 and CDR2 are ENHRY and SYGVKD. Localized lung adenocarcinoma, a non-small cell lung cancer, affected the donors. The chain joins TRBV10-3 to TRBJ2-4; 8 bases fit TRBD1. The specimen was CD8+ T cells from the center of a lung tumor. This TCR was sampled from a male donor with lung adenocarcinoma. The CD4 and CD8 labels of this study may be unreliable. The CDR3 DNA sequence: TGCGGCATCAGGGGGCCGGGAGCCAAAAATATTCAGTACTTC. Translated, it gives CGIRGPGAKNIQYF.